The sequence of this T cell receptor (beta chain) was determined in a study of cytomegalovirus exposure and HLA in healthy donors. Study-wide findings and caveats: Looking again later, the authors saw that most CMV-associated TCR beta chains seemed HLA-restricted. In a later analysis, productive TCRs from donors in an Asian-associated ancestry cluster reportedly carried fewer N-insertions than the cohort mean. Cytomegalovirus status was reportedly diagnosed by the classifier with high sensitivity and specificity.

The PCR employed 60 Vbeta primers together with 13 Jbeta primers. Here immunoSEQ multiplex PCR was the method, and the copy in TCRdb shows in-frame clones only, minus some. Of about 160,000 clones in the sample, about 85% were seen once. With respect to this clone: The target antigen is unknown.

Germline CDR1 reads MNHEY; CDR2 reads SMNVEV (reference sequence). V was pared by 10 bases and J by 11 bases, with 5 bases of the junction left unmatched. The CDR3 totals 12 residues. Input material: PBMCs. The chain combines TRBV27 with TRBJ1-6; TRBD1 aligns across 10 bases. The TCR comes from a man aged 18 to 30 in good health and CMV-seropositive. DNA for the CDR3: TGTGCCACAGGGACAGGGGCGACACCCCTCCACTTT. Encoded protein: CATGTGATPLHF.